This paragraph covers one TCR beta chain sequence. Its target is unknown. These data originate in a study of glioma-infiltrating T cells after dendritic cell vaccination. Study-wide results and limits: Only a small number of patients had complete blood and tumor samples. No direct clonality-survival link was found; a diverse polyclonal response may matter.

The primer mix had 60 V beta and 13 J beta primers. Assay: immunoSEQ multiplex PCR; the TCRdb copy retains only in-frame clones and omits some. The table has fewer than 50,000 clones, about 80% seen once. V was trimmed by 3 bases and J by 6 bases, leaving 13 bases between them. The CDR3 runs 14 residues. Germline CDR1 SGHNT, CDR2 YENEEA. The sequence was obtained from a human donor with glioblastoma. V and J are TRBV11-3 and TRBJ2-3; TRBD2 might be the D (5 bases). The specimen comprised blood, sampled before dendritic cell vaccination. The CDR3 DNA reads TGTGCCAGCAGCTTTGGGCGGGCCTCGGATACGCAGTATTTT. Residues: CASSFGRASDTQYF.